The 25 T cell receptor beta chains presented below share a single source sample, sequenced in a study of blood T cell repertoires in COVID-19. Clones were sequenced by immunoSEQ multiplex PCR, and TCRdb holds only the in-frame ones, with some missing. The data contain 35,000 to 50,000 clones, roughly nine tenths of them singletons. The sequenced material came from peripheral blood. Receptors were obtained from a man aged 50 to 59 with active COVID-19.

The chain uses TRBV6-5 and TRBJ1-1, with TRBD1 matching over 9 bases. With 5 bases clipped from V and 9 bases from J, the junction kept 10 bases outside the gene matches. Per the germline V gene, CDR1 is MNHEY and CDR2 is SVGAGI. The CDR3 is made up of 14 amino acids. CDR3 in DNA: TGTGCCAGCAGTCTACAGGGGGCGCCCGTACAAGCTTTCTTT. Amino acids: CASSLQGAPVQAFF.

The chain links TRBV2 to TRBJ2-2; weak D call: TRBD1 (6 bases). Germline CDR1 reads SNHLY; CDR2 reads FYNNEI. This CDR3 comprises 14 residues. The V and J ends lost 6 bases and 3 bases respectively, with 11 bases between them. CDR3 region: CASSTQGHTGELFF. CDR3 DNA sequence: TGTGCCAGCAGCACCCAGGGGCACACCGGGGAGCTGTTTTTT.

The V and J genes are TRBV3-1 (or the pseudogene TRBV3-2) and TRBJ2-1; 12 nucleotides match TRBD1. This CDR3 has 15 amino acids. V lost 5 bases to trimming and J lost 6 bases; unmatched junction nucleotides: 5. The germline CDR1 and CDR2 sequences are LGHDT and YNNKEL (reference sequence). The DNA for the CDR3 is TGTGCCAGCAGCTGGGGACAGGGGGCGAGCAATGAGCAGTTCTTC. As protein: CASSWGQGASNEQFF.

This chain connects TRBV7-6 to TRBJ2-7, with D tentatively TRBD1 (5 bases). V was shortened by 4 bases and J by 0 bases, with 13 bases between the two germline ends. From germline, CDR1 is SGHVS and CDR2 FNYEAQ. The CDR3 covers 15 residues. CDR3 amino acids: CASSSLTGFSYEQYF. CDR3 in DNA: TGTGCCAGCAGCTCCCTCACAGGATTCTCCTACGAGCAGTACTTC.

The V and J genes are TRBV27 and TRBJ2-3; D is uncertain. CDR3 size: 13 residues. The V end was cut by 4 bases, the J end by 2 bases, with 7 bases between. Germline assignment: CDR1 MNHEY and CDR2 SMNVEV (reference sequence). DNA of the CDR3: TGTGCCAGCAGTTACAAATTCACAGATACGCAGTATTTT. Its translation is CASSYKFTDTQYF.

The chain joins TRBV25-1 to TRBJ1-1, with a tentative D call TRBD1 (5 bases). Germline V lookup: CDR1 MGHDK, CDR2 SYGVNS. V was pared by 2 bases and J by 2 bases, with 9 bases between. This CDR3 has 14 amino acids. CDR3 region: CASSEPGGNTEAFF. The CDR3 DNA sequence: TGTGCCAGCAGTGAACCGGGGGGAAACACTGAAGCTTTCTTT.

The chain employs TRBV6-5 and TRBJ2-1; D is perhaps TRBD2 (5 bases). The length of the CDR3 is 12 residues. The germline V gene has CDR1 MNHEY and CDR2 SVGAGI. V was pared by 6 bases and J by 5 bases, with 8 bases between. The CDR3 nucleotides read TGTGCCAGCAGGACTACCGACAATGAGCAGTTCTTC. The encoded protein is CASRTTDNEQFF.

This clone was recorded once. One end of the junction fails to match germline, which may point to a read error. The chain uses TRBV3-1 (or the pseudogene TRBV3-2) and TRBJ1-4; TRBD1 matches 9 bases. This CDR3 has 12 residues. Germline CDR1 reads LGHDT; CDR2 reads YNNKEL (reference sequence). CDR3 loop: CASSQVWDRVLF. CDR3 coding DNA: TGTGCCAGCAGCCAAGTTTGGGACAGGGTTCTTTTT.

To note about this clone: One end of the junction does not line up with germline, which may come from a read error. The CDR3 protein is CASSLTTSGDVF. Here the CDR3 DNA reads TGTGCCAGCAGCTTAACTACTAGCGGGGATGTCTTC. V usage is TRBV7-9 and J usage is TRBJ2-1; 10 positions match TRBD2. The length of the CDR3 is 12 residues. Germline loops: CDR1 SEHNR, CDR2 FQNEAQ (reference sequence). Full variable domain (remainder filled in from reference TRBV7-9 and TRBJ2-1): DTGVSQNPRHKITKRGQNVTFRCDPISEHNRLYWYRQTLGQGPEFLTYFQNEAQLEKSRLLSDRFSAERPKGSFSTLEIQRTEQGDSAMYLCASSLTTSGDVFGPGTRLTVL.

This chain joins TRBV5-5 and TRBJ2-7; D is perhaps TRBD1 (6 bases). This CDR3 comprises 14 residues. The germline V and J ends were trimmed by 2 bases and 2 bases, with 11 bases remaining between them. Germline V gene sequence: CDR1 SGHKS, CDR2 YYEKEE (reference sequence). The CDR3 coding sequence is TGTGCCAGCAGCTTTCAGGGGCCTCCCTACGAGCAGTACTTC. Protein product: CASSFQGPPYEQYF.

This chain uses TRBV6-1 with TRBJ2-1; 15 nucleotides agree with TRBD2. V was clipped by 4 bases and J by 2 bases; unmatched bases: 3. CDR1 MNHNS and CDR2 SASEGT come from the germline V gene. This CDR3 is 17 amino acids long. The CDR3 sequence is CASSGGLAGGPYNEQFF. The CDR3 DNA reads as TGTGCCAGCAGTGGGGGACTAGCGGGGGGCCCCTACAATGAGCAGTTCTTC.

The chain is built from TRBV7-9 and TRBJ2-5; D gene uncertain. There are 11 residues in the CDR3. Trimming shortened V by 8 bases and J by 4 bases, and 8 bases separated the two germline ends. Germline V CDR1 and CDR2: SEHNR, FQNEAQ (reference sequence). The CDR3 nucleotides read TGTGCCAGCGGGTCGGGAGAGACCCAGTACTTC. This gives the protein CASGSGETQYF.

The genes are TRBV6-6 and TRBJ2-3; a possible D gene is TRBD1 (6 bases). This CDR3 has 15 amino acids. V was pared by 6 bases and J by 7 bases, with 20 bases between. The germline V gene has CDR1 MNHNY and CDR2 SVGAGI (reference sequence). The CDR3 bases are TGTGCCAGCAGCCCCCGTCCAGGGGATCGAAATACGCAGTATTTT. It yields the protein CASSPRPGDRNTQYF.

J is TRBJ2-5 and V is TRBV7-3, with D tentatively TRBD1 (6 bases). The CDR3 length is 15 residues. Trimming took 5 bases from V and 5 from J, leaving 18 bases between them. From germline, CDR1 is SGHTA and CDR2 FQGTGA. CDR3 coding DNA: TGTGCCAGCAGCCGCAGGTTGGGGGCCGGGGAGACCCAGTACTTC. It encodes CASSRRLGAGETQYF.

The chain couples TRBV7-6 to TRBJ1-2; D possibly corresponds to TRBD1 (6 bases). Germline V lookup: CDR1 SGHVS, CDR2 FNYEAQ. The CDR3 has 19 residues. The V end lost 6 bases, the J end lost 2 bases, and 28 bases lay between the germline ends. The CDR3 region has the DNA TGTGCCAGCAGTTCTTCCAATGGGGGGGCTGCCGCCCGGAACTATGGCTACACCTTC. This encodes CASSSSNGGAAARNYGYTF. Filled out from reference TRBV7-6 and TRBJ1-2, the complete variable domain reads GAGVSQSPRYKVTKRGQDVALRCDPISGHVSLYWYRQALGQGPEFLTYFNYEAQQDKSGLPNDRFSAERPEGSISTLTIQRTEQRDSAMYRCASSSSNGGAAARNYGYTFGSGTRLTVV.

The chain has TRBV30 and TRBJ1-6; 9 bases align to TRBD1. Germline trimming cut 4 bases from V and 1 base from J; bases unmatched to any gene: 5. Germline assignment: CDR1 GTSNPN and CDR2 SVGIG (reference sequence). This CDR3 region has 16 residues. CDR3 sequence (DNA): TGTGCCTGGAACACAGGGGGCTTATCCTATAATTCACCCCTCCACTTT. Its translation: CAWNTGGLSYNSPLHF.

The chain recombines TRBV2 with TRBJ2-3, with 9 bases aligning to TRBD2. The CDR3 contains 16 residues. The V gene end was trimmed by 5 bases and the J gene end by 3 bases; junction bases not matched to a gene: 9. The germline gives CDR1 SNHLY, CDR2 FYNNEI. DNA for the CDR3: TGTGCCAGCAGTCGGGCGAGCGGGGGGACTACAGATACGCAGTATTTT. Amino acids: CASSRASGGTTDTQYF.

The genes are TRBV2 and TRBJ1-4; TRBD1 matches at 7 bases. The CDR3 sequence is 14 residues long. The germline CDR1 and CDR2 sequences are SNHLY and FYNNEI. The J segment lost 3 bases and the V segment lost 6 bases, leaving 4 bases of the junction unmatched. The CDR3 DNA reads TGTGCCAGCAGGGTACAGGGGTCTAATGAAAAACTGTTTTTT. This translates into CASRVQGSNEKLFF.

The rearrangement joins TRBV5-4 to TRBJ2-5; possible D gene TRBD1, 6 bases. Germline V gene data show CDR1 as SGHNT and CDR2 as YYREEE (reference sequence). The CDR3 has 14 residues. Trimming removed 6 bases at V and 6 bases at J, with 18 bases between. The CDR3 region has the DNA TGTGCCAGCACCATACAGGGTGGGGTAAAGACCCAGTACTTC. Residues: CASTIQGGVKTQYF.

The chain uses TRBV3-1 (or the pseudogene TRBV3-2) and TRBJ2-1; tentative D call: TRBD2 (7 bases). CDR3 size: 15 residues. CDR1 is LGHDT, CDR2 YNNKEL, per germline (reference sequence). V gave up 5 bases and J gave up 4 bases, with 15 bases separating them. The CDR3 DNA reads TGTGCCAGCAGCTTCGGGGGGCCCTTTTACAATGAGCAGTTCTTC. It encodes CASSFGGPFYNEQFF.

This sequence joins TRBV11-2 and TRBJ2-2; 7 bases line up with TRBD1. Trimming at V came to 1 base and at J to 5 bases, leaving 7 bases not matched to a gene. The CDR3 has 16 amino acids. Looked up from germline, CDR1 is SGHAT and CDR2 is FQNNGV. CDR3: CASSLGAGGYTGELFF. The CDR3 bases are TGTGCCAGCAGCTTAGGGGCAGGGGGATATACCGGGGAGCTGTTTTTT.

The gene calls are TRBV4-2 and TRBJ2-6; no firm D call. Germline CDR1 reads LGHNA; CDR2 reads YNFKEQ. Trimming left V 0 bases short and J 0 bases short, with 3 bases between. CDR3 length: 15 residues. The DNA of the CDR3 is TGTGCCAGCAGCCAAGAGGCCTCTGGGGCCAACGTCCTGACTTTC. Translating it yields CASSQEASGANVLTF.

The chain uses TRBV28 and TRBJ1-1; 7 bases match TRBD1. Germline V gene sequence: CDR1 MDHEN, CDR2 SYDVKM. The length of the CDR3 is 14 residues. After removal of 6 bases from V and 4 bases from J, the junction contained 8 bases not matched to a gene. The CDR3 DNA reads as TGTGCCAGCAGCCTGACAGGGTTTGGCACTGAAGCTTTCTTT. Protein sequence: CASSLTGFGTEAFF. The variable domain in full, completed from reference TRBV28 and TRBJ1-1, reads DVKVTQSSRYLVKRTGEKVFLECVQDMDHENMFWYRQDPGLGLRLIYFSYDVKMKEKGDIPEGYSVSREKKERFSLILESASTNQTSMYLCASSLTGFGTEAFFGQGTRLTVV.

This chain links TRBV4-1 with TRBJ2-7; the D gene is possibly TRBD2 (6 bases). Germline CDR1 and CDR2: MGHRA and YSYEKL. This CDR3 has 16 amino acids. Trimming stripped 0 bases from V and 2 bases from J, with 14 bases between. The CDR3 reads CASSQDGAGGTYEQYF. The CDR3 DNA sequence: TGCGCCAGCAGCCAAGACGGGGCCGGGGGAACCTACGAGCAGTACTTC.

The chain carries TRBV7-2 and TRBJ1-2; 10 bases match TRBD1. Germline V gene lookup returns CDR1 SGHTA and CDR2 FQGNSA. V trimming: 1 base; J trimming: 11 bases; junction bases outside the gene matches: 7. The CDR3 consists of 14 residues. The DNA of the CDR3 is TGTGCCAGCAGCTTAGGAGGGACAGGGGTGCGGTACACCTTC. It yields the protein CASSLGGTGVRYTF.